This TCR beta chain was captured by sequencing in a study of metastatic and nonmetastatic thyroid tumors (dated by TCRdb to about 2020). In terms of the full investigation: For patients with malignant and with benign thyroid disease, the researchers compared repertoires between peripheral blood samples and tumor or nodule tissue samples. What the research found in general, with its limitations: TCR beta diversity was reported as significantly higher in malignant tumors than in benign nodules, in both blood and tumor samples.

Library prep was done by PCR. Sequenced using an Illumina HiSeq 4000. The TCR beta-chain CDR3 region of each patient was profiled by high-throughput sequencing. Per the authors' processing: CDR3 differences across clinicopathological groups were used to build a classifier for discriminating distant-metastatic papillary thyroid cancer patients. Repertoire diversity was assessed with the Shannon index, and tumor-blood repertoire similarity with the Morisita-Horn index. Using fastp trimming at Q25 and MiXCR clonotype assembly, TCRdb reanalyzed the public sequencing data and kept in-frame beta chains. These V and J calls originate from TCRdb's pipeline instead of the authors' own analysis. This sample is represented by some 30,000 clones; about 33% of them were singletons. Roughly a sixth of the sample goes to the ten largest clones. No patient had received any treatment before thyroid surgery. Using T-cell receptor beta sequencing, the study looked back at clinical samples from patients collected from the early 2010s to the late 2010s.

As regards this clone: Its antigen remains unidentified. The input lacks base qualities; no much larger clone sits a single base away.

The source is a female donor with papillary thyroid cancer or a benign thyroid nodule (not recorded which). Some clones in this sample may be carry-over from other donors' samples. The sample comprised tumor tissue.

The DNA is as follows: TGTGCCACTAGAATACTTGCGGGAAGGAACACCGGGGAGCTGTTTTTT. Protein translation: CATRILAGRNTGELFF. The chain couples TRBV12-3 or TRBV12-4 to TRBJ2-2; the D gene is perhaps TRBD2, from 6 matching bases. V loses 10 bases of germline sequence and J loses 1 base, and the interval between the two ends is 19 bases. From cysteine to phenylalanine, the CDR3 is 16 amino acids long. Only the CDR3 portion is preserved as DNA: 48 bases, with reading frame beginning at the first base.